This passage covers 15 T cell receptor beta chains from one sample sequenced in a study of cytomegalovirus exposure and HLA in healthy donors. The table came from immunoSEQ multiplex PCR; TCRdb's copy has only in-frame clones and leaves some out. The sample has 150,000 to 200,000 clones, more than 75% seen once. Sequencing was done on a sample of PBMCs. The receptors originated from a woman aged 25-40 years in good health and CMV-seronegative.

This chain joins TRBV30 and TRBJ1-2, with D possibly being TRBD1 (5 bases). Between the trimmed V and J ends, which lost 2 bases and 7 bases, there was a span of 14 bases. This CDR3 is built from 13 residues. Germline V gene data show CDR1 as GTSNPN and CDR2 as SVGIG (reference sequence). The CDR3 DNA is TGTGCCTGGAGTACCAGGGTTCTGGGTGGCTACACCTTC. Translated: CAWSTRVLGGYTF.

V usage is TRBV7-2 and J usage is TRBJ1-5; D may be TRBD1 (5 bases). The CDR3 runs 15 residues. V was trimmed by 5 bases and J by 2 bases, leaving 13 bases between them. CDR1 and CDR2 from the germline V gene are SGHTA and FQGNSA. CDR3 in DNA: TGTGCCAGCAGCCAGTTGGGACTGGGCAATCAGCCCCAGCATTTT. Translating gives CASSQLGLGNQPQHF.

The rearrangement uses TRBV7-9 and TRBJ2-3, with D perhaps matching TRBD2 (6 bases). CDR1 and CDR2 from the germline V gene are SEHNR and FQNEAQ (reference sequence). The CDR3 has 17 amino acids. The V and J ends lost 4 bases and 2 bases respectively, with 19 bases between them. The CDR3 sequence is CASSSTRLVEDTDTQYF. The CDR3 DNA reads TGTGCCAGCAGCTCCACGAGACTAGTCGAGGACACAGATACGCAGTATTTT.

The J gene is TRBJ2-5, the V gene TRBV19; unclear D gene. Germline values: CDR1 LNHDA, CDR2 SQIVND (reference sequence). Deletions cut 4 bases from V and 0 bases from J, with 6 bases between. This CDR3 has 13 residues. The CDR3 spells CASSSQDQETQYF. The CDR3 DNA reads TGTGCCAGTAGTAGTCAGGACCAAGAGACCCAGTACTTC.

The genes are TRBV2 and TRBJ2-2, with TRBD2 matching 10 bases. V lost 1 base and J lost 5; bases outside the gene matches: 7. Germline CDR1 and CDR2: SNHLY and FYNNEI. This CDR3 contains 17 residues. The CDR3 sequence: CASSEEAGGPRTGELFF. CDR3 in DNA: TGTGCCAGCAGTGAAGAAGCGGGGGGGCCGAGAACCGGGGAGCTGTTTTTT.

CDR3 DNA: TGCGCCAGCAGCTTGGCCTTTGTCGGGGAGTATATGCTTAAGGCCAACGTCCTGACTTTC. It is translated as CASSLAFVGEYMLKANVLTF. The V gene is TRBV5-1, the J gene TRBJ2-6; D may be TRBD2 (5 bases). This CDR3 contains 20 residues. The germline V gene encodes CDR1 SGHRS and CDR2 YFSETQ. Between the trimmed V and J ends, which lost 0 bases and 6 bases, there was a span of 25 bases.

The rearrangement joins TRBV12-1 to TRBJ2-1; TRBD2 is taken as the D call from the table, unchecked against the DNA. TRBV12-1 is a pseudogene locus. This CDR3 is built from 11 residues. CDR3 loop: CASSFTFRGFF. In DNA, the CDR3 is TGTGCCAGCAGCTTTACCTTCCGGGGGTTCTTC.

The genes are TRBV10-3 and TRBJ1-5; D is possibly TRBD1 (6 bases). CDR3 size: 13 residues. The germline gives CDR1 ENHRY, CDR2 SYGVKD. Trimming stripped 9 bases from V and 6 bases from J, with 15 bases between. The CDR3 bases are TGTGCCATTAACAGGGTGTGGAGTCAGCCCCAGCATTTT. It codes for CAINRVWSQPQHF.

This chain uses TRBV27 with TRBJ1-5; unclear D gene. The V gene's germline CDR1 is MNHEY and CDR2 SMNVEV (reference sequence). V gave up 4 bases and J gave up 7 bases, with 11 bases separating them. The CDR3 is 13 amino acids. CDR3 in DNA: TGTGCCAGCAGTTCCTCGCTATACCAGCCCCAGCATTTT. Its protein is CASSSSLYQPQHF.

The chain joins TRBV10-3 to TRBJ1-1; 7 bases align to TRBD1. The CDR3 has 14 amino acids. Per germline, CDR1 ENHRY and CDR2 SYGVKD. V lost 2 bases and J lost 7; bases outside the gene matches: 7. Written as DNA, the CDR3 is TGTGCCATCAGTGAGACCTGGGGGGACAGTGAAGCTTTCTTT. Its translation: CAISETWGDSEAFF.

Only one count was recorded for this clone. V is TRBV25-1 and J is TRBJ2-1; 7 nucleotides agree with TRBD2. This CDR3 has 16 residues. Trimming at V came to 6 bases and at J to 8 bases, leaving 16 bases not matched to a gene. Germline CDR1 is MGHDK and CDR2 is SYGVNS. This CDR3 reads CASSVKRDWPWDEQFF. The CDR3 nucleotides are TGTGCCAGCAGCGTCAAGCGGGACTGGCCTTGGGATGAGCAGTTCTTC.

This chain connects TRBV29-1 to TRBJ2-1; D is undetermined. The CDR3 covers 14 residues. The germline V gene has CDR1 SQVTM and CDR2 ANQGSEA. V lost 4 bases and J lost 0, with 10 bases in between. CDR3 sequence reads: CSVALRSSYNEQFF. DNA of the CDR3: TGCAGCGTTGCCTTGAGGAGCTCCTACAATGAGCAGTTCTTC.

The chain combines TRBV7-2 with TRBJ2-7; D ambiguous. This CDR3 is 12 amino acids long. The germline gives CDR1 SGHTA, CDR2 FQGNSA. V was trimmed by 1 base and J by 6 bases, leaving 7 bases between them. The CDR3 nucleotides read TGTGCCAGCAGCTTAGGGTTAGTCGAGCAGTACTTC. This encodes CASSLGLVEQYF.

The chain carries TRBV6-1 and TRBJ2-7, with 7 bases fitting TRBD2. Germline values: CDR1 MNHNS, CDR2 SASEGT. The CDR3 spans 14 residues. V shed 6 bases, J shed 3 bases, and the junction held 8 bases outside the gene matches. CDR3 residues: CASREWGGVYEQYF. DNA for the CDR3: TGTGCCAGCAGGGAATGGGGGGGAGTCTACGAGCAGTACTTC.

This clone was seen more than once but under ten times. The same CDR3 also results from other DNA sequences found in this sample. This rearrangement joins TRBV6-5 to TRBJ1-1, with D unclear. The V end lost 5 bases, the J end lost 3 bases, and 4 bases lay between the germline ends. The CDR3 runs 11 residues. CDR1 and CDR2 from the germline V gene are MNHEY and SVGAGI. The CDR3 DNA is TGTGCCAGCAGTCGGGACACTGAAGCTTTCTTT. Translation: CASSRDTEAFF.